There are many counts of the clone carrying this T cell receptor beta chain. The antigen remains unidentified. This sample's time point: newly diagnosed GD, antithyroid drugs for less than 3 months. The TCR library was prepared using RNA isolated from PBMCs. This entry comes from a study of regulatory T cells in long-lasting Graves disease. The study, taken as a whole, reports: What was studied was peripheral blood only, and not thyroid tissue. TCR diversity was lower in persistent than newly diagnosed Graves' disease.

Building the TCR beta libraries relied on iRepertoire HTBI primers, and CDR3 regions underwent Arm-PCR. MiXCR was run by TCRdb on the multiplex PCR reads, yielding one entry per CDR3 protein. The table shows roughly 400,000 distinct CDR3 sequences, with around 15% occurring only once. These data also featured in a second study, about T cells in Graves' hyperthyroidism and ophthalmopathy. From that report: Over 18 months, lack of ophthalmopathy progression marked Graves' hyperthyroidism as stable.

The source was peripheral blood mononuclear cells (PBMCs), collected at new diagnosis, from a patient treated with antithyroid drugs. The TCR was taken from a woman aged 18 to 35 with Graves disease.

CDR3 amino acids: CASSFVRGRVGNTGELFF. DNA for the CDR3: TGTGCCAGCAGTTTTGTCCGGGGGCGCGTTGGGAACACCGGGGAGCTGTTTTTT. The chain recombines TRBV28 with TRBJ2-2; D might be TRBD1 or TRBD2, each matching 6 bases. CDR1 is MDHEN and CDR2 is SYDVKM in the germline V gene. The length of the CDR3 is 18 residues. Trimming took 3 bases from V and 1 from J, leaving 18 bases between them.